This record concerns one T cell receptor beta chain sequence. It has no known antigen specificity. Nothing much larger sits one base from this clone, and base qualities are not available. The donors were healthy, HIV-negative adults with no recently reported acute infections or vaccinations. All donors were Caucasian adults living in Nashville, Tennessee, USA. CD4+ T cells were enriched by magnetic negative selection; naive cells were then positively selected on CD45RA, and the negative fraction formed the memory subset. Blood was obtained by leukapheresis, after which PBMCs were separated by Ficoll-Histopaque density gradient centrifugation and cryopreserved in liquid nitrogen vapor phase. Analytical flow cytometry was used to check the purity and quantity of every magnetically sorted T cell population. Genomic DNA was isolated from every sorted fraction and measured by UV absorbance on a Nanodrop 2000c.

These data are taken from a study of shared clonotypes between healthy human individuals (dated by TCRdb to 2019 to 2021). As for the study more broadly: A couple of women and three men aged 18 to 49 years were included in the cohort. For each donor, CD4 naive and CD4 memory were each run on three plates, CD8 naive on two plates, and CD8 memory on one plate. The study deeply sequenced blood TCR repertoires of about 5 healthy adults to estimate repertoire size and the extent of clonotype sharing between individuals. Libraries were prepared and TCR repertoires were sequenced by different laboratories using diverse techniques, in order to increase sequencing depth and limit assay-specific biases. Per donor, leukapheresis produced somewhere between about 0.8 and 9.5 billion PBMCs.

Study-wide conclusions, independent of this receptor: Compared with non-shared clonotypes, the clonotypes found in all four sorted-subset donors had higher generation probabilities. Based on pairwise subsampling, the degree of clonotype sharing among donors was expected to be affected by sequencing depth. Naive subsets generally had larger estimated clonotype richness than memory subsets did. Sampling was restricted to blood, and TCR repertoires in tissue are likely to differ from TCR repertoires in blood. About 5% of naive CD4, 3.5% of naive CD8, around 2.3% of memory CD4, and about 0.4% of memory CD8 clonotypes were shared across several donors. Rarefaction of sorted-subset datasets indicated incomplete sequencing despite the large sequencing depth. Because the study included only a small number of donors, the genetic and exposure-history diversity represented was limited.

TCR CDR3 regions were amplified from genomic DNA by multiplex PCR using the deep immunoSEQ assay. For each cell subset, the extracted genomic DNA was distributed evenly across all wells of several immunoSEQ 96-well plates, and each plate served as one replicate. For sorted subsets, around 0.2 ug of genomic DNA, equivalent to 25,000 to 35,000 T cell genomes, went into each replicate PCR. Purified libraries were quantified with a Qubit 3.0 fluorometer, sized on a Bioanalyzer 2100, and re-quantified with the KAPA Library Quantification kit. Every immunoSEQ 96-well plate was sequenced on a separate single-read 150-cycle Illumina NextSeq 550 flow cell. Processing in the source paper ran as follows. Because the immunoSEQ output held only junctional sequences and lacked quality scores, the filtering could not match the filtering applied to full-length reads. To assign V/J genes and CDR3, sequences were annotated using PyIR, a Python wrapper for IgBLAST v1.9, with IMGT germline references. Any read was removed if the V/J assignment was weak (E-value above 1e-6), the CDR3 was missing, or the read contained stop codons, out-of-frame junctions, or ambiguous translated residues. V3J clonotypes were defined by identical inferred V gene, J gene, and CDR3 amino acid sequence. Percentage overlap between repertoires was calculated by dividing the number of shared unique clonotypes by the size of the smaller repertoire. RTK rarefaction, the Chao1 estimator, and Recon v2.1 estimates of unobserved clonotypes were used to assess repertoire richness. OLGA was used to compute generation probabilities for all TCRbeta clonotypes that the gDNA method yielded from a handful of donors. The table comes from immuneACCESS by way of TCRdb, which keeps in-frame sequences with V and J called. Part of the clones is missing from these tables; in studies checked, under half for an unresolved V gene and the rest for unknown reasons. That table is the source of V, J and clone size, and D and trimming were worked out from the DNA. Recorded for this sample are approximately 1,500,000 clones; about 96% of them occurred a single time. The top ten clonotypes cover 1.2% of the sample.

The CDR3 has 15 amino acids, counting the end cysteine and phenylalanine. The kept DNA is CDR3 alone, 45 bases in frame from the first base. The trim is 3 bases for V and 4 bases for J, with a gap of 15 bases between the germline ends. According to the germline V gene, CDR1 reads MDHEN and CDR2 reads SYDVKM. The chain was built from TRBV28 and TRBJ1-1; the D gene is not confidently resolved. This TCR came from a man in his thirties or forties in good health. Sequences were obtained from naive CD4+ T cells sorted from blood. Reading the label with the study, this specimen's cell subset or site is: CD45RA+ positively selected. The CDR3 reads as follows: CASSFETVGGTEAFF. At the DNA level, the sequence is TGTGCCAGCAGTTTCGAGACGGTCGGCGGCACTGAAGCTTTCTTT.